The clone carrying this TCR beta chain has more than one count but fewer than ten. Its matching antigen is unknown. CDR3 size: 15 residues. With 4 bases removed from V and 7 bases from J, the gap between germline ends came to 18 bases. Per the germline V gene, CDR1 is SGHRS and CDR2 is YFSETQ. This entry comes from a study of early T cells in non-severe SARS-CoV-2 infection. TCRdb processed the 5' RACE reads anew with MiXCR; each CDR3 protein has one entry. The table includes nearly 110,000 distinct CDR3 sequences, around 10% detected once. General study findings and limits: CD4 and private specificities were missed by VDJdb matching, which favored anti-spike CD8 responses.

The origin of this receptor is an adult who was a healthcare worker with PCR-confirmed SARS-CoV-2 infection or an uninfected control (not recorded which). Sequenced sample: whole blood. V usage is TRBV5-1 and J usage is TRBJ1-5, with D possibly being TRBD1 (5 bases). For the CDR3, the DNA is TGCGCCAGCAGCCCAGGGTTGGCAGTCAACCAGCCCCAGCATTTT. Amino acid sequence: CASSPGLAVNQPQHF.